This TCR beta chain appears in the sequencing data of a study of blood T cells in healthy people across ages (dated by TCRdb to the mid-2010s). The study in broad terms: In model experiments, roughly one uniquely barcoded TCR beta cDNA molecule per two T cells was captured by template switching. Donors of different ages were randomly distributed across sequencing lanes to avoid experimental bias. The donors were split into four age groups: young (average around 15 years), middle-aged (over 35), aged (over 55) and long-lived (about 82). Using the same blood draw, the study looked at two additional independent replicas of 1 million unique cDNA reads for two donors, one aged 18 to 30 and the other aged 80 or older. Using deep sequencing normalized with unique cDNA molecular identifiers, the study measured how TCR beta repertoire diversity changes with age. Broader findings and caveats from the paper: Compared with the aged group, more naive CD4+ T cells, fewer expanded clones and increased TCR diversity were shown by the long-lived group, suggesting age selection. Estimates of total diversity based on one million sequenced T cells were considered lower bounds and underestimates. The CMV infection status of donors was not known, potentially confounding age-related changes in expanded clonotypes. Bulk unsorted PBMC profiling prevented conclusive comparison of naive and antigen-experienced compartments. The percentage of naive T cells measured by flow cytometry correlated strongly with observed TCR beta diversity. Observed TCR beta diversity per million T cells fell roughly linearly with age, and a significant reduction was already apparent by age around 40.

Many counts were recorded for this clonotype. The clone's antigen remains unknown. No qualities accompany the bases; no much larger clone lies one base away. The library was obtained by 5' RACE. Sequencing was performed on an Illumina HiSeq 2500. The second PCR ran for about 6 to 12 cycles and used a J-beta primer mix along with a sample-barcoded 5' primer. Each TCR beta cDNA molecule received a unique molecular identifier from a template-switch 5' adaptor carrying 12 random nucleotides. Each sample yielded at least 2.5 million CDR3-containing paired-end reads. First-strand cDNA was synthesized from all RNA with the Mint cDNA synthesis kit, primed by a TRBC-specific oligonucleotide. All cDNA was treated with uracil-DNA glycosylase and then went through a first 18-cycle PCR with the universal primers M1SS and BC2_uni_R. In the paper's pipeline: For normalization, 1 million high-quality reads were randomly selected from each sample, with every read carrying a distinct molecular identifier. Instead of being binned into consensus sequences, reads with shared molecular identifiers were discarded. MiTCR, with a Q25 quality threshold and the strictest error-elimination algorithm, was used for CDR3 identification, clonotype clustering and error correction. A nonparametric unseen species model using Euler transformation provided a lower-bound estimate of total TCR beta diversity. The raw public reads went through TCRdb reprocessing: fastp at Q25, MiXCR clone calling, in-frame beta chains kept. Identical CDR3 proteins give one entry, which carries the most common genes and DNA. The V and J calls reflect TCRdb's pipeline rather than the authors' work. The sample data list some 900,000 distinct CDR3 sequences, and under 30% of these were observed just once. The ten largest clones add up to 17% of the sample.

Donors were a few dozen systemically healthy Caucasian individuals from Russia aged roughly 6 to 90 years. Each donor gave 8 to 10 milliliters of peripheral blood, drawn into EDTA-treated Vacutainer tubes. Ficoll-Paque density-gradient centrifugation was used to isolate PBMCs, with at least 6 million per sample. Trizol reagent was used to extract total RNA from PBMCs, with at least 6 micrograms per sample. For every donor, flow cytometry on a PBMC aliquot measured the percentage of naive CD45RAhigh/CD27high T cells. The germline V gene supplies CDR1 SNHLY and CDR2 FYNNEI. V and J are truncated by 3 bases and 7 bases respectively, leaving an intervening sequence of 19 bases. From cysteine to phenylalanine, the CDR3 is 16 amino acids long. Kept here is only the CDR3 DNA, which spans 48 bases and is read in frame from base 1.

Sequencing used blood. This clonotype originated in a woman of 80 years or more in good health. The receptor chain draws on TRBV2 and TRBJ2-1; D gene: possibly TRBD2, on 5 matching bases. The CDR3 sequence is CASSDTAAYGRNEQFF. The nucleotide sequence is TGTGCCAGCAGTGACACAGCGGCCTATGGAAGGAATGAGCAGTTCTTC.